The 11 T cell receptor beta chains presented below share a single source sample, sequenced in a study of vaccination and CD4 T cells after COVID-19. Their cognate antigens are unknown. An Oncomine TCR Beta short-read assay was used to sequence the DNA from cultured CD4+ T cells. Via MiXCR, TCRdb re-called the PCR reads, giving one row per CDR3 protein. The table records several thousand distinct CDR3 sequences, less than 30% of them present only once. The treatment denotes: roughly ten-day PBMC culture with coronavirus spike peptide pools or control peptides (ViraFEST assay). Harvesting of the unexposed donor's CD4+ T cells predated the COVID-19 pandemic (2011-2018). Input material: CD4+ T cells from blood, cultured in vitro. The receptors here all came from a human donor in good health.

The J gene is TRBJ2-5, the V gene TRBV7-9, with no clear D. V was trimmed by 4 bases and J by 5 bases, leaving 8 bases between them. The CDR3 spans 12 residues. Germline V lookup: CDR1 SEHNR, CDR2 FQNEAQ (reference sequence). The chain's CDR3 is CASSYNRETQYF. The CDR3 coding sequence is TGTGCCAGCAGCTACAATAGGGAGACCCAGTACTTC.

This clonotype was observed a handful of times. The chain carries TRBV27 and TRBJ1-6, with D perhaps TRBD1 (5 bases). The CDR3 is made up of 14 amino acids. Trimming removed 4 bases at V and 6 bases at J, with 10 bases between. The V gene's germline CDR1 is MNHEY and CDR2 SMNVEV (reference sequence). CDR3 sequence: CASSSGRFNSPLHF. The CDR3 DNA is TGTGCCAGCAGTTCGGGACGGTTTAATTCACCCCTCCACTTT.

The V and J genes are TRBV10-1 and TRBJ2-4; D is unclear. The CDR3 extends over 15 amino acids. Germline V gene lookup returns CDR1 WNHNN and CDR2 SYGVQD (reference sequence). Trimming cost V 3 bases and J 1 base, with 10 bases left between them. DNA of the CDR3: TGCGCCAGCAGTGATCAGGAAGGGGCCAAAAACATTCAGTACTTC. This translates into CASSDQEGAKNIQYF.

The V call is TRBV19, the J call TRBJ2-4; no clear D. CDR1 LNHDA and CDR2 SQIVND come from the germline V gene (reference sequence). V lost 4 bases, J lost 7 bases, and 8 bases lay in between. CDR3 length equals 12 residues. The CDR3 reads CASSNQGNIQYF. In nucleotides, the CDR3 is TGTGCCAGTAGTAATCAAGGTAACATTCAGTACTTC.

J is TRBJ1-5 and V is TRBV6-1; 9 positions match TRBD1. V gave up 6 bases and J gave up 5 bases; unmatched junction bases: 8. The CDR3 covers 15 residues. Germline lookup yields CDR1 MNHNS and CDR2 SASEGT. For the CDR3, the DNA is TGTGCCAGCAGATTACGGGACAGGGCGGATCAGCCCCAGCATTTT. This translates into CASRLRDRADQPQHF.

This clonotype ranks as medium-sized (0.01 to 0.1%). The V gene is TRBV27, the J gene TRBJ1-6; D is undetermined. CDR3 length: 17 amino acids. Looked up from germline, CDR1 is MNHEY and CDR2 is SMNVEV (reference sequence). The V end lost 5 bases, the J end lost 13 bases, and 27 bases lay between the germline ends. The CDR3 DNA is TGTGCCAGCAGTCGGAGCGGAAAGGATTTATCATCGATTCCCCTCCACTTT. This translates into CASSRSGKDLSSIPLHF.

The chain employs TRBV5-6 and TRBJ2-7; D remains ambiguous. The CDR3 has 12 amino acids. The germline V gene has CDR1 SGHDT and CDR2 YYEEEE. Trimming left V 4 bases short and J 6 bases short, with 11 bases between. CDR3 in DNA: TGTGCCAGCAGCCTCAGAAGGAGCGAGCAGTACTTC. This sequence encodes CASSLRRSEQYF.

This clonotype has more than one count but fewer than ten. The J gene is TRBJ1-1, the V gene TRBV10-1; tentative D call: TRBD1 (5 bases). The V gene's germline CDR1 is WNHNN and CDR2 SYGVQD (reference sequence). V shed 6 bases and J shed 1 base, with 12 bases lying between them. CDR3 length equals 14 residues. In DNA form, the CDR3 reads TGCGCCAGCAGAGGGGAATCGGAGAACACTGAAGCTTTCTTT. Its protein is CASRGESENTEAFF.

This clonotype was detected only a few times. The genes are TRBV7-3 and TRBJ2-5; D not certain. This CDR3 spans 13 amino acids. The V and J ends lost 5 bases and 5 bases respectively, with 12 bases between them. CDR1 is SGHTA and CDR2 is FQGTGA in the germline V gene. CDR3 loop: CASSRSPTETQYF. The CDR3 nucleotides read TGTGCCAGCAGCCGTAGCCCCACGGAGACCCAGTACTTC.

CDR3 protein: CAWSIGDFEPQHF. The CDR3 DNA reads TGTGCCTGGAGTATTGGGGATTTTGAGCCCCAGCATTTT. The V gene is TRBV30, the J gene TRBJ1-5; unclear D gene. Germline loops: CDR1 GTSNPN, CDR2 SVGIG (reference sequence). With 2 bases removed from V and 8 bases from J, the gap between germline ends came to 13 bases. This CDR3 contains 13 residues.

By its share, this clonotype is medium-sized. J is TRBJ2-2 and V is TRBV6-1, with 7 bases identical to TRBD1. The CDR3 loop spans 14 amino acids. V dropped 7 bases and J dropped 5; count of bases not matched to a gene: 7. Germline values: CDR1 MNHNS, CDR2 SASEGT. The CDR3 coding sequence is TGTGCCAGCACCGACCGGACAGGTACCGGGGAGCTGTTTTTT. Amino acids: CASTDRTGTGELFF.